The 2 T cell receptor beta chains below come from one sample, sequenced in a study of vaccination and CD4 T cells after COVID-19. Documented treatment: approximately 10-day PBMC culture with coronavirus spike peptide pools or control peptides (ViraFEST assay). Gathering of the CD4+ T cells, from the unexposed donor, took place before the COVID-19 pandemic (2011-2018). An Oncomine TCR Beta short-read assay was used to sequence the DNA from cultured CD4+ T cells. TCRdb re-derived calls from the PCR reads in MiXCR, one entry per CDR3 protein. The sample yields 6,500 to 7,500 distinct CDR3 sequences, about a third seen once. Their recognized antigens are unknown. Input material: CD4+ T cells from blood, cultured in vitro. These receptors originate from a human donor in good health.

This clonotype was recorded a few times. This chain links TRBV24-1 with TRBJ1-1; no clear D. This CDR3 comprises 14 residues. Germline V gene data show CDR1 as KGHDR and CDR2 as SFDVKD. V was cut by 9 bases and J by 3 bases, with 16 bases left in between. CDR3 residues: CATRGHETDTEAFF. The CDR3 nucleotides read TGTGCCACCCGTGGTCACGAGACGGACACTGAAGCTTTCTTT.

This CDR3 is CASSDRGATNEKLFF. As DNA, the CDR3 is TGTGCCAGCAGCGACCGTGGGGCAACTAATGAAAAACTGTTTTTT. The chain links TRBV7-9 to TRBJ1-4; D remains ambiguous. V lost 5 bases, J lost 0 bases, and 10 bases lay in between. The CDR3 consists of 15 residues. The V gene's germline CDR1 is SEHNR and CDR2 FQNEAQ (reference sequence).